These T cell receptor beta chains were read from a single sample in a study of T-cell reconstitution after alpha-beta-depleted transplantation in children. TCRdb reanalysed the PCR reads using MiXCR and keeps one entry per CDR3 protein. Among some 490,000 distinct CDR3 sequences listed, around an eighth were seen once. The sequencing used PBMCs from the stem cell graft donor, collected from the stem cell graft. These receptors were obtained from a human donor who donated a stem cell graft to a child with combined immunodeficiency. Each CDR3 is given with its conserved first and last residue. D genes are given only for firm matches. The listing skips clone size in some rows; elsewhere it reads once, few, many or a size class.

j_call: TRBJ1-5
d_call: TRBD1
v_call: TRBV6-2/TRBV6-3
cdr3_length: 21
clone_size: NA
cdr3_aa: CASSTDQLGTGPEWSNQPQHF
cdr3_nt: TGTGCCAGCAGCACCGACCAGTTGGGGACAGGCCCGGAGTGGAGCAATCAGCCCCAGCATTTT

j_call: TRBJ2-1
d_call: NA
v_call: TRBV11-2
cdr3_length: 14
clone_size: NA
cdr3_aa: CASSFGGSVNEQFF
cdr3_nt: TGTGCCAGCAGCTTCGGGGGCTCGGTTAATGAGCAGTTCTTC

j_call: TRBJ1-2
d_call: TRBD1
v_call: TRBV10-3
cdr3_length: 13
clone_size: few
cdr3_aa: CAGRGQGTYGYTF
cdr3_nt: TGTGCCGGCCGGGGACAGGGTACCTATGGCTACACCTTC

j_call: TRBJ2-7
d_call: NA
v_call: TRBV4-3
cdr3_length: 13
clone_size: NA
cdr3_aa: CASSPEHLDEQYF
cdr3_nt: TGCGCCAGCAGCCCTGAACATCTCGACGAGCAGTACTTC

j_call: TRBJ2-3
d_call: NA
v_call: TRBV12-3/TRBV12-4
cdr3_length: 12
clone_size: NA
cdr3_aa: CASSMGADTQYF
cdr3_nt: TGTGCCAGCAGCATGGGGGCGGATACGCAGTATTTT

j_call: TRBJ2-2
d_call: TRBD1
v_call: TRBV5-1
cdr3_length: 15
clone_size: NA
cdr3_aa: CASSAGTGVTGELFF
cdr3_nt: TGCGCCAGCAGCGCCGGGACAGGGGTCACCGGGGAGCTGTTTTTT

j_call: TRBJ2-5
d_call: NA
v_call: TRBV6-2/TRBV6-3
cdr3_length: 13
clone_size: few
cdr3_aa: CASSPPPAETQYF
cdr3_nt: TGTGCCAGCAGTCCGCCGCCAGCGGAGACCCAGTACTTC

j_call: TRBJ1-4
d_call: NA
v_call: TRBV6-2/TRBV6-3
cdr3_length: 15
clone_size: NA
cdr3_aa: CASAQSTATNEKLFF
cdr3_nt: TGTGCCAGCGCCCAATCGACTGCAACTAATGAAAAACTGTTTTTT

j_call: TRBJ2-7
d_call: TRBD2
v_call: TRBV7-9
cdr3_length: 17
clone_size: few
cdr3_aa: CASSLVPPGLAGYEQYF
cdr3_nt: TGTGCCAGCAGCTTAGTCCCCCCGGGACTAGCGGGCTACGAGCAGTACTTC

j_call: TRBJ1-1
d_call: NA
v_call: TRBV18
cdr3_length: 16
clone_size: few
cdr3_aa: CASSPQPGGVTTEAFF
cdr3_nt: TGTGCCAGCTCACCACAGCCTGGCGGTGTCACCACTGAAGCTTTCTTT

j_call: TRBJ2-7
d_call: NA
v_call: TRBV6-2/TRBV6-3
cdr3_length: 17
clone_size: NA
cdr3_aa: CASSYLQVGRSSYEQYF
cdr3_nt: TGTGCCAGCAGTTACCTTCAGGTGGGACGGAGCTCCTACGAGCAGTACTTC

j_call: TRBJ1-2
d_call: NA
v_call: TRBV6-5
cdr3_length: 14
clone_size: NA
cdr3_aa: CASSYTPGAYGYTF
cdr3_nt: TGTGCCAGCAGTTACACGCCGGGGGCCTATGGCTACACCTTC

j_call: TRBJ2-4
d_call: TRBD2
v_call: TRBV6-5
cdr3_length: 18
clone_size: NA
cdr3_aa: CASSYHAGGLAGKNIQYF
cdr3_nt: TGTGCCAGCAGTTATCATGCGGGGGGCCTTGCGGGCAAAAACATTCAGTACTTC

j_call: TRBJ1-2
d_call: TRBD1
v_call: TRBV12-3/TRBV12-4
cdr3_length: 15
clone_size: few
cdr3_aa: CASSPAGQGIYGYTF
cdr3_nt: TGTGCCAGCAGCCCAGCAGGACAGGGAATCTATGGCTACACCTTC

j_call: TRBJ2-6
d_call: NA
v_call: TRBV6-5
cdr3_length: 16
clone_size: few
cdr3_aa: CASSFGRLSGANVLTF
cdr3_nt: TGTGCCAGCAGTTTCGGACGGCTGTCTGGGGCCAACGTCCTGACTTTC

j_call: TRBJ2-2
d_call: NA
v_call: TRBV11-2
cdr3_length: 14
clone_size: NA
cdr3_aa: CASSSWGAPGELFF
cdr3_nt: TGTGCCAGCAGCTCTTGGGGGGCCCCCGGGGAGCTGTTTTTT

j_call: TRBJ2-7
d_call: TRBD2
v_call: TRBV11-2
cdr3_length: 16
clone_size: few
cdr3_aa: CASSFRTSGVGYEQYF
cdr3_nt: TGTGCCAGCAGCTTCAGGACTAGCGGGGTGGGGTACGAGCAGTACTTC

j_call: TRBJ2-3
d_call: NA
v_call: TRBV12-3/TRBV12-4
cdr3_length: 14
clone_size: few
cdr3_aa: CASRPAGARGTQYF
cdr3_nt: TGTGCCAGCAGACCCGCGGGGGCAAGGGGCACGCAGTATTTT

j_call: TRBJ2-7
d_call: NA
v_call: TRBV27
cdr3_length: 15
clone_size: NA
cdr3_aa: CASSLLLGRSYEQYF
cdr3_nt: TGTGCCAGCAGCCTCCTTCTAGGACGCTCCTACGAGCAGTACTTC

j_call: TRBJ2-5
d_call: NA
v_call: TRBV12-3/TRBV12-4
cdr3_length: 17
clone_size: NA
cdr3_aa: CASSLAGPRKEGETQYF
cdr3_nt: TGTGCCAGCAGTTTAGCGGGCCCGCGGAAGGAGGGAGAGACCCAGTACTTC

j_call: TRBJ2-5
d_call: NA
v_call: TRBV7-9
cdr3_length: 15
clone_size: NA
cdr3_aa: CASSFGGAYQETQYF
cdr3_nt: TGTGCCAGCAGCTTTGGGGGAGCATACCAAGAGACCCAGTACTTC

j_call: TRBJ1-5
d_call: NA
v_call: TRBV18
cdr3_length: 14
clone_size: many
cdr3_aa: CASSPLGTDQPQHF
cdr3_nt: TGTGCCAGCTCCCCTCTCGGGACCGATCAGCCCCAGCATTTT

j_call: TRBJ2-7
d_call: TRBD2
v_call: TRBV7-8
cdr3_length: 15
clone_size: NA
cdr3_aa: CASSLSASGEYEQYF
cdr3_nt: TGTGCCAGCAGCTTATCGGCTAGCGGGGAATACGAGCAGTACTTC

j_call: TRBJ1-1
d_call: NA
v_call: TRBV4-2
cdr3_length: 16
clone_size: many
cdr3_aa: CASSHPVPGVNTEAFF
cdr3_nt: TGTGCCAGCAGCCACCCCGTCCCCGGGGTGAACACTGAAGCTTTCTTT

j_call: TRBJ2-5
d_call: TRBD1
v_call: TRBV28
cdr3_length: 16
clone_size: NA
cdr3_aa: CASSLWDRVSQETQYF
cdr3_nt: TGTGCCAGCAGTTTGTGGGACAGGGTGAGCCAAGAGACCCAGTACTTC

j_call: TRBJ2-1
d_call: NA
v_call: TRBV4-3
cdr3_length: 13
clone_size: NA
cdr3_aa: CASSQASRNEQFF
cdr3_nt: TGCGCCAGCAGCCAAGCCAGCAGGAATGAGCAGTTCTTC

j_call: TRBJ1-1
d_call: NA
v_call: TRBV6-5
cdr3_length: 13
clone_size: NA
cdr3_aa: CASSRGGSTEAFF
cdr3_nt: TGTGCCAGCAGCCGGGGGGGAAGTACTGAAGCTTTCTTT

j_call: TRBJ2-3
d_call: TRBD2
v_call: TRBV12-3/TRBV12-4
cdr3_length: 16
clone_size: few
cdr3_aa: CASSQGLAGYTDTQYF
cdr3_nt: TGTGCCAGCAGTCAAGGACTAGCGGGATACACAGATACGCAGTATTTT

j_call: TRBJ2-7
d_call: TRBD1
v_call: TRBV28
cdr3_length: 15
clone_size: few
cdr3_aa: CASSLRDSDSGEQYF
cdr3_nt: TGTGCCAGCAGTCTCCGGGACAGCGACTCGGGCGAGCAGTACTTC

j_call: TRBJ1-5
d_call: TRBD1
v_call: TRBV2
cdr3_length: 18
clone_size: NA
cdr3_aa: CTSSITGGLGVSNQPQHF
cdr3_nt: TGTACCAGCAGTATCACAGGGGGCCTGGGTGTTAGCAATCAGCCCCAGCATTTT

j_call: TRBJ1-2
d_call: TRBD1
v_call: TRBV29-1
cdr3_length: 17
clone_size: many
cdr3_aa: CSVEATGEIAENYGYTF
cdr3_nt: TGCAGCGTTGAGGCGACAGGGGAGATTGCCGAAAACTATGGCTACACCTTC

j_call: TRBJ2-7
d_call: NA
v_call: TRBV20-1
cdr3_length: 13
clone_size: NA
cdr3_aa: CSASLGFLNEQYF
cdr3_nt: TGCAGTGCTAGCTTAGGGTTTTTGAACGAGCAGTACTTC

j_call: TRBJ1-1
d_call: TRBD1
v_call: TRBV12-3/TRBV12-4
cdr3_length: 15
clone_size: few
cdr3_aa: CASSSGTGGYSEAFF
cdr3_nt: TGTGCCAGCAGTTCCGGGACAGGGGGCTATAGTGAAGCTTTCTTT

j_call: TRBJ2-1
d_call: TRBD2
v_call: TRBV30
cdr3_length: 17
clone_size: few
cdr3_aa: CAWSLVAGGLGYNEQFF
cdr3_nt: TGTGCCTGGAGTTTAGTAGCGGGAGGATTGGGTTACAATGAGCAGTTCTTC

j_call: TRBJ2-7
d_call: TRBD2
v_call: TRBV27
cdr3_length: 14
clone_size: few
cdr3_aa: CASSPGLANTVQYF
cdr3_nt: TGTGCCAGCAGTCCCGGACTAGCGAATACCGTGCAGTACTTC

j_call: TRBJ1-1
d_call: TRBD1
v_call: TRBV24-1
cdr3_length: 12
clone_size: NA
cdr3_aa: CATRTGGTEAFF
cdr3_nt: TGTGCCACCAGGACAGGGGGCACTGAAGCTTTCTTT

j_call: TRBJ2-3
d_call: TRBD2
v_call: TRBV30
cdr3_length: 14
clone_size: many
cdr3_aa: CAWSVAGGSDTQYF
cdr3_nt: TGTGCCTGGAGTGTAGCGGGGGGCTCAGATACGCAGTATTTT

j_call: TRBJ2-6
d_call: NA
v_call: TRBV24-1
cdr3_length: 17
clone_size: NA
cdr3_aa: CATSDPAEWSGANVLTF
cdr3_nt: TGTGCCACCAGTGATCCAGCTGAATGGTCTGGGGCCAACGTCCTGACTTTC

j_call: TRBJ2-2
d_call: TRBD1
v_call: TRBV7-3
cdr3_length: 17
clone_size: NA
cdr3_aa: CASSPGTGGANTGELFF
cdr3_nt: TGTGCCAGCAGCCCTGGGACAGGGGGCGCGAACACCGGGGAGCTGTTTTTT